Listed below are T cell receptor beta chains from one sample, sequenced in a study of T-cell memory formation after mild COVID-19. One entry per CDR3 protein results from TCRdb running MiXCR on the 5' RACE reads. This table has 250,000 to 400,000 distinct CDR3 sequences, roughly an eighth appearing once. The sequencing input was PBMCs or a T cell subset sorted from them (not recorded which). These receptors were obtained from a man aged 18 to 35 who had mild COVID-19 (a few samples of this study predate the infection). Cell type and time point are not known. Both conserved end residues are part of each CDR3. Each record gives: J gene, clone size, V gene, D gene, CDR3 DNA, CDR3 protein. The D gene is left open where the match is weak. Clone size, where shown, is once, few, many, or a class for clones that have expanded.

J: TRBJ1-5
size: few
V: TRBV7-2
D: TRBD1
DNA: TGTGCCAGCAGCTTAATCCGGACAGGGTCAGGGCCCCAGCATTTT
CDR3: CASSLIRTGSGPQHF

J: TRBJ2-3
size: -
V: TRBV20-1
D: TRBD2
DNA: TGCAGTGCTAGGACCCCGGGACTAGCCAGCACAGATACGCAGTATTTT
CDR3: CSARTPGLASTDTQYF

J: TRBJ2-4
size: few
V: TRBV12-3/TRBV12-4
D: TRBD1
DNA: TGTGCCAGCAGTCACCGGGACAGACAAAACATTCAGTACTTC
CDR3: CASSHRDRQNIQYF

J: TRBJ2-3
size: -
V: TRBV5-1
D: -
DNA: TGCGCCAGTACAGTAGGGACGGCGGAGGATACGCAGTATTTT
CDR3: CASTVGTAEDTQYF

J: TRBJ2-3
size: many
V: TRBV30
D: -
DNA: TGTGCCTTGCGCAGGGGGGCAATCACAGATACGCAGTATTTT
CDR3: CALRRGAITDTQYF

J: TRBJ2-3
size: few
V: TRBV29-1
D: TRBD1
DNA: TGCAGCGTTAGACAGGGGGCAGATACGCAGTATTTT
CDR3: CSVRQGADTQYF

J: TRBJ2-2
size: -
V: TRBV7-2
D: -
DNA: TGTGCCAGCAGCTTAAGAGGGGGAACCCATACGAACACCGGGGAGCTGTTTTTT
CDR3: CASSLRGGTHTNTGELFF

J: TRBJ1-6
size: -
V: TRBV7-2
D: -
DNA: TGTGCCAGCAGCCCCACCCGGGGGGACTCACCCCTCCACTTT
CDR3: CASSPTRGDSPLHF

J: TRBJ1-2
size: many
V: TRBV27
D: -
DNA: TGTGCCAGCAGTTTGACCGGACTGTATGGCTACACCTTC
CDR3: CASSLTGLYGYTF

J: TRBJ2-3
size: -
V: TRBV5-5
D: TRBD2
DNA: TGTGCCAGCAGCTTATTTAGGGCTAGCGGGGATACGCAGTATTTT
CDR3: CASSLFRASGDTQYF

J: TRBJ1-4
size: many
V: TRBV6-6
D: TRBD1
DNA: TGTGCCAGCAGCCGAGGGACAGGGGGAGGTGAAAAACTGTTTTTT
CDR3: CASSRGTGGGEKLFF

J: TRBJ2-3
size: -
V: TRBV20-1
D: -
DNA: TGCAGTGCTCCCCCCAGGTCCCGCACAGATACGCAGTATTTT
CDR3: CSAPPRSRTDTQYF

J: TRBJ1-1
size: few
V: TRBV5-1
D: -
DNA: TGCGCCAGCAGCTTGGGTAAAGGGAGCACTGAAGCTTTCTTT
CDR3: CASSLGKGSTEAFF

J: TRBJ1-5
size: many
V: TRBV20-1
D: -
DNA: TGCAGTGCTAGCGTACTCGGGGAAAATCAGCATTTT
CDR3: CSASVLGENQHF

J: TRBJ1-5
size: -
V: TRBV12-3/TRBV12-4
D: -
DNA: TGTGCCAGCAGTTTAGCCAACAGGGAGGATCAGCCCCAGCATTTT
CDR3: CASSLANREDQPQHF

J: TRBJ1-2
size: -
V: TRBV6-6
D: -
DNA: TGTGCCAGCAGTTACCCCCAGGGATTACGAAGAAAGTCTGAGGGCTACACCTTC
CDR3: CASSYPQGLRRKSEGYTF

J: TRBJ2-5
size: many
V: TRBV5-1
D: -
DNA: TGCGCCAGCGGGAGGGGGTTCCAAGAGACCCAGTACTTC
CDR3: CASGRGFQETQYF

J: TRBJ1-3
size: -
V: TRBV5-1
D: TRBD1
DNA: TGCGCCAGCAGCCCGACAGGGTCTGGAGGAAACACCATATATTTT
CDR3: CASSPTGSGGNTIYF

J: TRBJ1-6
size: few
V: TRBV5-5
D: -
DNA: TGTGCCAGCAGCTCCCCCGACGCGAGCTCCTATAATTCACCCCTCCACTTT
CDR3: CASSSPDASSYNSPLHF

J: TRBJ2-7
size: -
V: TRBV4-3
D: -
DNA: TGCGCCAGCAGGTTACGGACAGACGAGCAGTACTTC
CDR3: CASRLRTDEQYF

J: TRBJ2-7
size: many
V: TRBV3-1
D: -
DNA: TGTGCCAGCATGGGTGGGGGATCCGAGCAGTACTTC
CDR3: CASMGGGSEQYF

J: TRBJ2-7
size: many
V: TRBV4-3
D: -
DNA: TGCGCCAGCAGCCAGTACAGGGTCGGGGTTAAGTACGAGCAGTACTTC
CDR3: CASSQYRVGVKYEQYF

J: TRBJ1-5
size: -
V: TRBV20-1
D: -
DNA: TGCAGTGCTAGAGATCAGGAGGGTCGGCCCCAGCATTTT
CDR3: CSARDQEGRPQHF

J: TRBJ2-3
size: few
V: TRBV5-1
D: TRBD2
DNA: TGCGCCAGCATGCTTGGACTAGCGGATTCCACAGATACGCAGTATTTT
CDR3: CASMLGLADSTDTQYF

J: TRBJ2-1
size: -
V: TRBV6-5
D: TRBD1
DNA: TGTGCCAGCAGTTTCCGACAGGGTCCGGTCAATGAGCAGTTCTTC
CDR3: CASSFRQGPVNEQFF

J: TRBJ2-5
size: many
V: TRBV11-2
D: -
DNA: TGTGCCAGCAGCCAACGGCGGGGAGAGACCCAGTACTTC
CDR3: CASSQRRGETQYF